This T cell receptor (beta chain) originates from a study of cytomegalovirus exposure and HLA in healthy donors. For the study at large: About 85 million unique TCR sequences came from HLA-typed donors in an early release. General study findings and limits: As a later analysis revealed, the rate of TCR association differed by HLA locus, with DRB1 most and HLA-C fewest.

A note on this clone: What it recognizes is unknown.

The germline V gene encodes CDR1 LNHNV and CDR2 YYDKDF (reference sequence). CDR3 length: 18 amino acids. V lost 0 bases and J lost 12; bases outside the gene matches: 13. Primers: 60 Vbeta forward and 13 Jbeta reverse. The repertoire was sequenced with immunoSEQ multiplex PCR; TCRdb's copy has only in-frame clones and lacks some. The sample includes about 82,000 clones, around 77% of them seen just once. Material for sequencing was PBMCs. The chain links TRBV15 to TRBJ2-3; TRBD2 aligns across 15 bases. This TCR came from a man aged 50 or older in good health and CMV-seronegative. The CDR3 region has the DNA TGTGCCACCAGCAGAGACCTCACCGGGACTAGCGGGGGGCCCTCACAGTATTTT. This translates into CATSRDLTGTSGGPSQYF. The entire variable domain, with the rest obtained from reference TRBV15 and TRBJ2-3, is as follows: DAMVIQNPRYQVTQFGKPVTLSCSQTLNHNVMYWYQQKSSQAPKLLFHYYDKDFNNEADTPDNFQSRRPNTSFCFLDIRSPGLGDTAMYLCATSRDLTGTSGGPSQYFGPGTRLTVL.